This entry describes one T cell receptor beta chain. V trimming: 0 bases; J trimming: 9 bases; junction bases outside the gene matches: 5. The germline V gene has CDR1 SGHKS and CDR2 YYEKEE (reference sequence). This CDR3 spans 15 amino acids. As processed by the authors: Reference gene primer amplification gave nucleated cell count estimates. Produced via immunoSEQ multiplex PCR; TCRdb's table is partial and in-frame only. Clonal size and the V and J genes are those of that table, whereas D and trimming came from the DNA. This sample yields 110,000 or so clones, of which more than 70% are seen a single time; approximately 5% belongs to the top ten. This specimen belongs to a study of blood T cell repertoires in COVID-19. Study details: Donors in the United States, Italy and Spain gave samples during acute or convalescent COVID-19. PBMCs, B-cell-depleted T cells, or T cells provided the cDNA or gDNA that made up the material.

While infection was still active, Seattle patients were enrolled and then followed longitudinally. This clonotype was obtained from a woman in her fifties or sixties with COVID-19, enrolled during active disease. Sequencing was carried out using peripheral blood. The chain couples TRBV5-5 to TRBJ1-6; 8 nucleotides align to TRBD1. Here the CDR3 DNA reads TGTGCCAGCAGCTTGGAGGCAGGGGGCGGTTCACCCCTCCACTTT. Its protein product is CASSLEAGGGSPLHF. Looking up the rest from reference TRBV5-5 and TRBJ1-6 gives the full variable domain: DAGVTQSPTHLIKTRGQQVTLRCSPISGHKSVSWYQQVLGQGPQFIFQYYEKEERGRGNFPDRFSARQFPNYSSELNVNALLLGDSALYLCASSLEAGGGSPLHFGNGTRLTVT.